This TCR beta chain was recovered during a study of shared clonotypes between healthy human individuals. Study information: Serving as donors were a couple of women and a few men, whose ages spanned 18 to 49. Study-level results: Shared across several donors were 4% to 6% of the naive CD4 clonotypes.

Tens of thousands of T cell genomes (around 0.2 ug DNA) went into each sorted-subset replicate. In the original processing: Filtering of immunoSEQ junctional sequences could not match full-length read filtering. Produced via immunoSEQ multiplex PCR; TCRdb's table is partial and in-frame only. That table supplies the V and J calls and clone size; D and trimming were determined from the DNA. The sample contains millions of clones, around nine tenths of which appear only once. V lost 2 bases, J lost 4 bases, and 14 bases lay in between. CDR1 KGHSH and CDR2 LQKENI come from the germline V gene. This CDR3 is built from 15 residues. Remarks on this clone: Its specificity is unknown.

The clonotype comes from a man between 18 and 35 years old in good health. The chain has TRBV18 and TRBJ1-1; a possible D gene is TRBD1 (5 bases). Sequencing was done on a sample of naive CD4+ T cells sorted from blood. Documented subset: CD45RA+ positively selected. CDR3 DNA: TGTGCCAGCTCACCAAATCTGAACAGGCCCACTGAAGCTTTCTTT. It is translated as CASSPNLNRPTEAFF.